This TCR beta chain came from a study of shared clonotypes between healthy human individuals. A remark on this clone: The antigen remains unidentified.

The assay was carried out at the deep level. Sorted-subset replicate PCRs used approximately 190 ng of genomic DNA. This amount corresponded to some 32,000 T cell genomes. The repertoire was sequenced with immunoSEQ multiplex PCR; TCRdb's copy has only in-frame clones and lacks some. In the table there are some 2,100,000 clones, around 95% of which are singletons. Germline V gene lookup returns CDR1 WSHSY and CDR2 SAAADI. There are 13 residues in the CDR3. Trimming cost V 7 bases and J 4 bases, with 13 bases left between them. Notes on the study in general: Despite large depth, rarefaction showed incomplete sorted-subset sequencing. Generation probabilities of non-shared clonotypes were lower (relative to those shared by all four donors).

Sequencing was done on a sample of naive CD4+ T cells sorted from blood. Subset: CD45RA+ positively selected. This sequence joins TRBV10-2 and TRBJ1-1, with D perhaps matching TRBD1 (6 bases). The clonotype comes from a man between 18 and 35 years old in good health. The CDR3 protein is CASTYSGATEAFF. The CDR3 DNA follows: TGCGCCAGCACTTATTCAGGGGCCACTGAAGCTTTCTTT.